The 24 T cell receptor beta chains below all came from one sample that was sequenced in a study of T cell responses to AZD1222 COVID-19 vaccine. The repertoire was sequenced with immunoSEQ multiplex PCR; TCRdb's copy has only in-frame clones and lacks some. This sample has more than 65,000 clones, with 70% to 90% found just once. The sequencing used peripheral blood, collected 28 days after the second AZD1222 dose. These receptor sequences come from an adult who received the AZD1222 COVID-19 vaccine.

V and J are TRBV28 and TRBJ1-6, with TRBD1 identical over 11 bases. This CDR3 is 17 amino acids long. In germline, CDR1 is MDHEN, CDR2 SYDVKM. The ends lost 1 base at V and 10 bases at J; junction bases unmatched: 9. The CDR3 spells CASSLSPGQGVRSPLHF. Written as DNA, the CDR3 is TGTGCCAGCAGTTTATCCCCGGGACAGGGGGTACGCTCACCCCTCCACTTT.

The CDR3 nucleotides read TGCGCCAGCAGCTTGGACGGTGCAACTAATGAAAAACTGTTTTTT. This gives the protein CASSLDGATNEKLFF. V is TRBV5-1 and J is TRBJ1-4; D ambiguous. This CDR3 comprises 15 residues. CDR1 and CDR2 (germline): SGHRS, YFSETQ. V was pared by 0 bases and J by 0 bases, with 6 bases between.

The CDR3 protein is CSAGHFEAFF. The CDR3 DNA is TGCAGTGCTGGACATTTTGAAGCTTTCTTT. The V and J genes are TRBV20-1 and TRBJ1-1; the D gene is possibly TRBD1 (5 bases). The CDR3 contains 10 residues. Per germline, CDR1 DFQATT and CDR2 SNEGSKA (reference sequence). The V end was cut by 5 bases, the J end by 7 bases, with 8 bases between.

For the CDR3, the DNA is TGTGCCAGCAGCTCCAGGCCGGGTACTGGGGCCAACGTCCTGACTTTC. Translated, it gives CASSSRPGTGANVLTF. V is TRBV7-3 and J is TRBJ2-6; D unresolved. The CDR3 consists of 16 residues. Looked up from germline, CDR1 is SGHTA and CDR2 is FQGTGA. The V end lost 4 bases, the J end lost 2 bases, and 12 bases lay between the germline ends.

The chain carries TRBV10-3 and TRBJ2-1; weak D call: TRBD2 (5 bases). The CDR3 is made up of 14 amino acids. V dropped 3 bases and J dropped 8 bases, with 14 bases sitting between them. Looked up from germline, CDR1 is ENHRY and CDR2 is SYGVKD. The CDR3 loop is CAISDYLGRDEQFF. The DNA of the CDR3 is TGTGCCATCAGTGACTACCTTGGGCGGGATGAGCAGTTCTTC.

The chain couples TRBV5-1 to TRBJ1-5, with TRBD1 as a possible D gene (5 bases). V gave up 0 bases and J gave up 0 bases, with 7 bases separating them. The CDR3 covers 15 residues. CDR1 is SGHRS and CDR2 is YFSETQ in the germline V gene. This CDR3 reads CASSLEGASNQPQHF. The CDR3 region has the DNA TGCGCCAGCAGCTTGGAAGGGGCTAGCAATCAGCCCCAGCATTTT.

The CDR3 nucleotides are TGTGCCAGCAGCGACCGGGACAGGGATGAAAAACTGTTTTTT. Protein: CASSDRDRDEKLFF. The chain combines TRBV9 with TRBJ1-4; 9 bases match TRBD1. Losses at the gene ends were 3 bases for V and 6 bases for J; bases not matched to a gene: 3. From germline, CDR1 is SGDLS and CDR2 YYNGEE. This CDR3 is 14 amino acids long.

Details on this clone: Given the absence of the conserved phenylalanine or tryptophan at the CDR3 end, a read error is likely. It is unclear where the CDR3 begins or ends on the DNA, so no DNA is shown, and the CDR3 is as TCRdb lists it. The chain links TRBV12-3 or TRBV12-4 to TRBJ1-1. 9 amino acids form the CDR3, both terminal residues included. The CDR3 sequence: CASSSDGQS.

DNA of the CDR3: TGCGCCAGCAGTCAGACAGTGCTGAGCACAGATACGCAGTATTTT. Its protein is CASSQTVLSTDTQYF. The V call is TRBV5-1, the J call TRBJ2-3; tentative D call: TRBD1 (5 bases). The germline CDR1 and CDR2 sequences are SGHRS and YFSETQ. The CDR3 contains 15 residues. V was trimmed by 5 bases and J by 0 bases, leaving 13 bases between them.

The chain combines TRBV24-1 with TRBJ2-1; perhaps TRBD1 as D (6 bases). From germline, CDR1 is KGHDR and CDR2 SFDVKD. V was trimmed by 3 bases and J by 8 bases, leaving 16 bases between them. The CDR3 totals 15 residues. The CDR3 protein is CATSDDYRELDEQFF. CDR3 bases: TGTGCCACCAGTGATGATTACAGGGAGTTGGATGAGCAGTTCTTC.

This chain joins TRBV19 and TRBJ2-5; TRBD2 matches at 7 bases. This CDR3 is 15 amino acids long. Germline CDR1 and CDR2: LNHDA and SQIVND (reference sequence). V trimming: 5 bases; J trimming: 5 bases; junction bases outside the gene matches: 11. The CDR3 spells CASSPNGGVGETQYF. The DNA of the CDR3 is TGTGCCAGTAGTCCCAATGGGGGGGTTGGGGAGACCCAGTACTTC. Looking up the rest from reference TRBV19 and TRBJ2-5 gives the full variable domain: DGGITQSPKYLFRKEGQNVTLSCEQNLNHDAMYWYRQDPGQGLRLIYYSQIVNDFQKGDIAEGYSVSREKKESFPLTVTSAQKNPTAFYLCASSPNGGVGETQYFGPGTRLLVL.

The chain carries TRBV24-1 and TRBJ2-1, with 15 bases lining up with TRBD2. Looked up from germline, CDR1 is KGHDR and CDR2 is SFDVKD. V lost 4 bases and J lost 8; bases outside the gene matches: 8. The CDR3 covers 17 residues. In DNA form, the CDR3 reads TGTGCCACCAGTGACCCCGGGACTAGCGGGAGGATCTATGAGCAGTTCTTC. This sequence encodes CATSDPGTSGRIYEQFF.

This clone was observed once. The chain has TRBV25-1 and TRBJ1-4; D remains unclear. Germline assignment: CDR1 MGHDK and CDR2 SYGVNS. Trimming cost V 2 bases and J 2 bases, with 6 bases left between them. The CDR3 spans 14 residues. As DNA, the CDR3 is TGTGCCAGCAGTGAAAGGACTACTAATGAAAAACTGTTTTTT. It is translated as CASSERTTNEKLFF.

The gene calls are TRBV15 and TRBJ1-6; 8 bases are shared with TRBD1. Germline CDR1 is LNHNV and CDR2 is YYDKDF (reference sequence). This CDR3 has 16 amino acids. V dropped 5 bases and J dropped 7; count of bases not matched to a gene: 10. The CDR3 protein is CATSQPGDRINSPLHF. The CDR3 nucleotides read TGTGCCACCAGCCAACCCGGGGACAGGATAAATTCACCCCTCCACTTT.

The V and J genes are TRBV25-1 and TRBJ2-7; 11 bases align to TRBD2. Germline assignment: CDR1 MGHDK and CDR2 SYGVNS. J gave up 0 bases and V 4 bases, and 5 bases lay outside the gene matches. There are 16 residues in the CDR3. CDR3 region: CASSGLAGGSSYEQYF. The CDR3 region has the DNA TGTGCCAGCAGTGGATTAGCGGGAGGGAGCTCCTACGAGCAGTACTTC.

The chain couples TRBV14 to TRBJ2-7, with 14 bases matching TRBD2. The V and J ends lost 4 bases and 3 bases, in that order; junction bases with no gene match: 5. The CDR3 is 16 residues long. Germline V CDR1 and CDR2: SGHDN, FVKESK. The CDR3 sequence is CASSPMGLAGDYEQYF. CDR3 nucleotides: TGTGCCAGCAGCCCCATGGGACTAGCGGGAGACTACGAGCAGTACTTC.

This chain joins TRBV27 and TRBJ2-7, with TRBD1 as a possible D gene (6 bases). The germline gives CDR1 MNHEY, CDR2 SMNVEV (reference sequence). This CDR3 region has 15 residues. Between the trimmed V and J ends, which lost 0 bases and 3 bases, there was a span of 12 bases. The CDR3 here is CASSLSIQGNYEQYF. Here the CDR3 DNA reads TGTGCCAGCAGTTTATCGATACAGGGCAACTACGAGCAGTACTTC.

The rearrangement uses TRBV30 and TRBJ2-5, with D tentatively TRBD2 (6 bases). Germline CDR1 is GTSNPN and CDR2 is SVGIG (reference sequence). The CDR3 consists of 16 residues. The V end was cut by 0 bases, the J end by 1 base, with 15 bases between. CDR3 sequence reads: CAWSVPQTSGQETQYF. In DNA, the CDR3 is TGTGCCTGGAGTGTACCTCAGACTAGTGGCCAAGAGACCCAGTACTTC.

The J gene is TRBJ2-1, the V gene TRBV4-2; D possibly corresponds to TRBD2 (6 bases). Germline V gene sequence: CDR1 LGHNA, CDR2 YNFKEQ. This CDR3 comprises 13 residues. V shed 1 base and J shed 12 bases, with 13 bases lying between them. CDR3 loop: CASSQARLDSQFF. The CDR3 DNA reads TGTGCCAGCAGCCAAGCTCGACTAGACTCGCAGTTCTTC.

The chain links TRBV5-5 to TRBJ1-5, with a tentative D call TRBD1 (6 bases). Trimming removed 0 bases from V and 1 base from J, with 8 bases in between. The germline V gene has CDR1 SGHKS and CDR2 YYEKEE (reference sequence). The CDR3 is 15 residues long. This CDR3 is CASSLGGASNQPQHF. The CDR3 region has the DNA TGTGCCAGCAGCTTGGGGGGGGCGAGCAATCAGCCCCAGCATTTT.

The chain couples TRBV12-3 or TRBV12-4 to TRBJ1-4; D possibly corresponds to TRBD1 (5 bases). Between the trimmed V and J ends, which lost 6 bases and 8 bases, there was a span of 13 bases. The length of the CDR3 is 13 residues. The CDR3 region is CASRRSGGEKLFF. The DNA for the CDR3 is TGTGCCAGCAGGCGATCCGGGGGGGAAAAACTGTTTTTT.

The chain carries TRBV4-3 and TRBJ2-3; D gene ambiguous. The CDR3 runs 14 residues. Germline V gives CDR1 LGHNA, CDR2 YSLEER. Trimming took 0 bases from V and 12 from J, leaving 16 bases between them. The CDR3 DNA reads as TGCGCCAGCAGCCAAGATCGGCGCGTCAGCGATCAGTATTTT. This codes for CASSQDRRVSDQYF.

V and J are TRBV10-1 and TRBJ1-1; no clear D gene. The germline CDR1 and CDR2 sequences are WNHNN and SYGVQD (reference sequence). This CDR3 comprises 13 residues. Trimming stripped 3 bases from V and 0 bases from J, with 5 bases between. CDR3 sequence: CASSDSMNTEAFF. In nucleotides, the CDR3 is TGCGCCAGCAGTGACAGCATGAACACTGAAGCTTTCTTT.

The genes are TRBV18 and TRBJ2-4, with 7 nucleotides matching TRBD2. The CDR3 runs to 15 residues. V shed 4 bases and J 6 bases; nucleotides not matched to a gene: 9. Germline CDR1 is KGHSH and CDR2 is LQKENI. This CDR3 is CASSQGVQRGNIQYF. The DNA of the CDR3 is TGTGCCAGCTCACAAGGGGTTCAGCGGGGAAACATTCAGTACTTC.